What follows are 26 T cell receptor beta chains derived from one specimen sequenced in a study of neoadjuvant anti-PD-1 for oral cavity cancer. Specified time point: after neoadjuvant nivolumab, at surgical resection. The table came from immunoSEQ multiplex PCR; TCRdb's copy has only in-frame clones and leaves some out. In the table there are fewer than 15,000 clones, about four fifths of which are singletons. The specimen comprised PBMCs, sampled after nivolumab (anti-PD-1) treatment. The receptor source for this set is a person aged 35-79 years with oral cavity squamous cell carcinoma.

The chain carries TRBV9 and TRBJ2-3; no clear D. V was cut by 3 bases and J by 2 bases, with 4 bases left in between. The germline V gene encodes CDR1 SGDLS and CDR2 YYNGEE. The CDR3 runs to 12 residues. Here the CDR3 DNA reads TGTGCCAGCAGCGCAAACACAGATACGCAGTATTTT. This translates into CASSANTDTQYF.

The chain couples TRBV6-1 to TRBJ2-7; D is perhaps TRBD2 (6 bases). Germline CDR1 MNHNS, CDR2 SASEGT. V lost 6 bases, J lost 7 bases, and 22 bases lay in between. There are 15 residues in the CDR3. The CDR3 DNA is TGTGCCAGCAGAGAACCGGGGTCAGCGGCGGGGGAGCAGTACTTC. As protein: CASREPGSAAGEQYF.

The V gene is TRBV4-1, the J gene TRBJ1-5; 11 bases are shared with TRBD1. Germline V gene data show CDR1 as MGHRA and CDR2 as YSYEKL. This CDR3 has 19 residues. Trimming removed 1 base from V and 2 bases from J; junction bases left unmatched: 10. The CDR3 DNA reads as TGCGCCAGCAGCCAAGTTGGGACAGGGGGTTCCTTAGGCAATCAGCCCCAGCATTTT. Translation gives CASSQVGTGGSLGNQPQHF.

As for this clone: Germline and junction disagree at one end, which may indicate a read error. The chain couples TRBV5-6 to TRBJ2-7, with D possibly being TRBD1 (5 bases). The CDR3 sequence is 13 residues long. Looked up from germline, CDR1 is SGHDT and CDR2 is YYEEEE. This chain's CDR3 is CASSLGQGWYVNF. The CDR3 DNA reads TGTGCCAGCAGCTTGGGGCAGGGTTGGTATGTCAACTTC.

This clone was counted only a few times. V gene TRBV6-1 combines with J gene TRBJ1-1; D call uncertain. With 2 bases removed from V and 2 bases from J, the gap between germline ends came to 12 bases. The CDR3 extends over 15 amino acids. From germline, CDR1 is MNHNS and CDR2 SASEGT. Written as DNA, the CDR3 is TGTGCCAGCAGTGAAAGCCGGGCCCTTAACACTGAAGCTTTCTTT. This gives the protein CASSESRALNTEAFF.

This rearrangement joins TRBV5-4 to TRBJ2-1; D is perhaps TRBD2 (5 bases). CDR3 length: 15 amino acids. The ends were cut back, 1 base at V and 1 base at J, with 9 bases in the middle. Per germline, CDR1 SGHNT and CDR2 YYREEE (reference sequence). CDR3 loop: CASSLMGGSYNEQFF. The CDR3 DNA reads TGTGCCAGCAGCTTGATGGGCGGGTCCTACAATGAGCAGTTCTTC.

V is TRBV18 and J is TRBJ1-5; D might be TRBD1 (5 bases). There are 15 residues in the CDR3. Germline V gene sequence: CDR1 KGHSH, CDR2 LQKENI. Trimming shortened V by 0 bases and J by 2 bases, and 8 bases separated the two germline ends. The CDR3 loop is CASSPPGGGNQPQHF. The CDR3 DNA reads as TGTGCCAGCTCACCACCCGGGGGTGGCAATCAGCCCCAGCATTTT.

The rearrangement joins TRBV6-5 to TRBJ2-7; 11 nucleotides match TRBD1. This CDR3 is built from 15 residues. Germline CDR1 is MNHEY and CDR2 is SVGAGI. With V trimmed by 6 bases and J by 2 bases, 6 bases remained unmatched. The CDR3 loop is CASSWGGQGAYEQYF. The CDR3 bases are TGTGCCAGCAGCTGGGGGGGACAGGGGGCCTACGAGCAGTACTTC.

In its sample, this clone was seen once. The V call is TRBV5-4, the J call TRBJ2-1, with TRBD1 matching over 11 bases. In germline, CDR1 is SGHNT, CDR2 YYREEE (reference sequence). After removal of 0 bases from V and 7 bases from J, the junction contained 15 bases not matched to a gene. CDR3 length: 19 residues. CDR3 nucleotide sequence: TGTGCCAGCAGCTTGGCCGTCTCTTCCCCCGGGACAGGGGGGAATGAGCAGTTCTTC. It is translated as CASSLAVSSPGTGGNEQFF.

The chain links TRBV28 to TRBJ1-1; 7 bases fit TRBD1. The J segment lost 6 bases and the V segment lost 5 bases, leaving 9 bases of the junction unmatched. The germline V gene encodes CDR1 MDHEN and CDR2 SYDVKM. The CDR3 totals 14 residues. CDR3 DNA: TGTGCCAGCAGTAAGGGACAGCCCGTAGCTGAAGCTTTCTTT. Translated, it gives CASSKGQPVAEAFF.

The chain is built from TRBV7-9 and TRBJ1-2; D gene uncertain. CDR1 is SEHNR and CDR2 is FQNEAQ in the germline V gene (reference sequence). V lost 3 bases, J lost 7 bases, and 15 bases lay in between. This CDR3 spans 14 amino acids. CDR3 sequence (DNA): TGTGCCAGCAGCTTTATGAGTAGGGCTAGTGGCTACACCTTC. Translated: CASSFMSRASGYTF.

The V gene is TRBV5-8, the J gene TRBJ1-3; D not resolved. The CDR3 length is 13 residues. Germline V gene sequence: CDR1 SGHTS, CDR2 YDEGEE. The germline V and J ends were trimmed by 2 bases and 4 bases, with 7 bases remaining between them. CDR3 in amino acids: CASSFLQGNTIYF. CDR3 DNA: TGTGCCAGCAGCTTCCTACAGGGAAACACCATATATTTT. Drawing the rest from reference TRBV5-8 and TRBJ1-3, the complete variable domain is EAGVTQSPTHLIKTRGQQATLRCSPISGHTSVYWYQQALGLGLQFLLWYDEGEERNRGNFPPRFSGRQFPNYSSELNVNALELEDSALYLCASSFLQGNTIYFGEGSWLTVV.

The chain couples TRBV30 to TRBJ2-1; 7 bases are shared with TRBD1. Looked up from germline, CDR1 is GTSNPN and CDR2 is SVGIG (reference sequence). This CDR3 contains 13 residues. J gave up 6 bases and V 5 bases, and 7 bases lay outside the gene matches. In DNA, the CDR3 is TGTGCCTGGCATGTGAGGGGGCTCAATGAGCAGTTCTTC. This codes for CAWHVRGLNEQFF.

V and J are TRBV7-6 and TRBJ2-7; weak D call: TRBD2 (6 bases). CDR3 length equals 17 residues. Trimming cost V 5 bases and J 2 bases, with 22 bases left between them. Germline CDR1 SGHVS, CDR2 FNYEAQ. This CDR3 is CASSAHGGTSSPYEQYF. The CDR3 region has the DNA TGTGCCAGCAGCGCCCACGGCGGGACTTCCAGCCCCTACGAGCAGTACTTC.

The rearrangement links TRBV7-8 to TRBJ1-1; D not resolved. This CDR3 has 15 amino acids. Germline loops: CDR1 SGHVS, CDR2 FQNEAQ. Trimming removed 5 bases from V and 7 bases from J, with 20 bases in between. This chain's CDR3 is CASSPLGPVGDEAFF. CDR3 bases: TGTGCCAGCAGCCCCCTAGGCCCGGTCGGGGATGAAGCTTTCTTT.

V gene TRBV14 combines with J gene TRBJ1-1; D not resolved. This CDR3 comprises 14 residues. V lost 1 base and J lost 4, with 10 bases in between. The germline gives CDR1 SGHDN, CDR2 FVKESK. This CDR3 is CASSQVDMRTEAFF. The CDR3 DNA reads TGTGCCAGCAGCCAAGTAGACATGCGCACTGAAGCTTTCTTT.

The rearrangement uses TRBV25-1 and TRBJ2-7; no clear D. The germline gives CDR1 MGHDK, CDR2 SYGVNS. The CDR3 is 14 residues long. V was pared by 1 base and J by 3 bases, with 10 bases between. The CDR3 loop is CASSESVGNYEQYF. The CDR3, as DNA: TGTGCCAGCAGTGAATCGGTAGGGAACTACGAGCAGTACTTC.

The chain combines TRBV30 with TRBJ2-5; D is uncertain. Germline V gene lookup returns CDR1 GTSNPN and CDR2 SVGIG (reference sequence). V shed 5 bases and J shed 5 bases, with 9 bases lying between them. The CDR3 consists of 11 residues. The CDR3 DNA reads as TGTGCCTGGTCGGGCCCCGAGACCCAGTACTTC. It specifies CAWSGPETQYF. The full variable domain, with the rest looked up from reference TRBV30 and TRBJ2-5, is SQTIHQWPATLVQPVGSPLSLECTVEGTSNPNLYWYRQAAGRGLQLLFYSVGIGQISSEVPQNLSASRPQDRQFILSSKKLLLSDSGFYLCAWSGPETQYFGPGTRLLVL.

This chain links TRBV7-3 with TRBJ1-3; possibly TRBD1 for D (5 bases). This CDR3 contains 14 residues. Trimming shortened V by 5 bases and J by 8 bases, and 16 bases separated the two germline ends. Germline values: CDR1 SGHTA, CDR2 FQGTGA. The CDR3 DNA is TGTGCCAGCAGCCCCGGGGGGAGGTCAGACACCATATATTTT. Amino acids: CASSPGGRSDTIYF.

The gene calls are TRBV12-5 and TRBJ2-2, with D unresolved. Germline CDR1 LGHNT, CDR2 FRNRAP. V was trimmed by 5 bases and J by 2 bases, leaving 21 bases between them. The CDR3 covers 18 residues. The CDR3 nucleotides are TGTGCTAGTGGTATCTACCCCAGACCGCAGCTCAACACCGGGGAGCTGTTTTTT. Translation gives CASGIYPRPQLNTGELFF.

The chain uses TRBV25-1 and TRBJ2-3, with D unclear. Trimming took 8 bases from V and 0 from J, leaving 21 bases between them. Germline values: CDR1 MGHDK, CDR2 SYGVNS. There are 17 residues in the CDR3. CDR3 sequence: CASSFSRSLLSTDTQYF. CDR3 sequence (DNA): TGTGCCAGCTCCTTTAGCAGGTCTCTCCTTAGCACAGATACGCAGTATTTT.

The chain employs TRBV7-8 and TRBJ2-6; TRBD1 or TRBD2 may be the D gene (6 bases each). This CDR3 contains 17 residues. Germline V gives CDR1 SGHVS, CDR2 FQNEAQ. The V end was cut by 1 base, the J end by 4 bases, with 14 bases between. Here the CDR3 DNA reads TGTGCCAGCAGCTTAGTGCCGGGGGCGGGCGGGGCCAACGTCCTGACTTTC. This sequence encodes CASSLVPGAGGANVLTF.

The chain joins TRBV10-3 to TRBJ2-3; a possible D gene is TRBD1 (5 bases). Germline CDR1 is ENHRY and CDR2 is SYGVKD. The CDR3 spans 15 residues. V shed 4 bases and J shed 2 bases, with 13 bases lying between them. For the CDR3, the DNA is TGTGCCATCAGTGTAAACGGACAAGCCACAGATACGCAGTATTTT. This gives the protein CAISVNGQATDTQYF.

The rearrangement links TRBV19 to TRBJ2-7, with D possibly being TRBD1 (6 bases). Trimming pared 4 bases from V and 7 bases from J, leaving 17 bases between. The germline V gene encodes CDR1 LNHDA and CDR2 SQIVND (reference sequence). This CDR3 comprises 14 residues. CDR3 loop: CASSKEDRALEQYF. The CDR3 DNA reads TGTGCCAGTAGTAAAGAGGACAGAGCCTTGGAGCAGTACTTC. The complete variable domain, with remaining parts taken from reference TRBV19 and TRBJ2-7, reads DGGITQSPKYLFRKEGQNVTLSCEQNLNHDAMYWYRQDPGQGLRLIYYSQIVNDFQKGDIAEGYSVSREKKESFPLTVTSAQKNPTAFYLCASSKEDRALEQYFGPGTRLTVT.

The genes are TRBV5-1 and TRBJ2-7; TRBD2 agrees at 14 bases. V dropped 0 bases and J dropped 6; count of bases not matched to a gene: 8. This CDR3 spans 17 amino acids. The V gene's germline CDR1 is SGHRS and CDR2 YFSETQ. The CDR3 region has the DNA TGCGCCAGCAGCTTGGTGGGACTAGCGGGAGTTCAGGGCGAGCAGTACTTC. Translated, it gives CASSLVGLAGVQGEQYF.

The genes are TRBV7-8 and TRBJ2-2; TRBD1 is a possible D gene (6 bases). The germline V and J ends were trimmed by 6 bases and 1 base, with 15 bases remaining between them. The CDR3 loop spans 16 amino acids. Germline V gives CDR1 SGHVS, CDR2 FQNEAQ. The chain's CDR3 is CASSYTGQLNTGELFF. The CDR3 DNA sequence: TGTGCCAGCAGTTATACTGGACAGCTGAACACCGGGGAGCTGTTTTTT.